The TCR beta chain described here comes from a study of identical twins (dated by TCRdb to 2016 to 2018). Context from the whole study: To test whether fetal clonotypes persist, the study used deep sequencing on TCR alpha and beta repertoires from monozygotic twins, unrelated adults of various ages, and cord blood. To rule out contamination, replicate twin experiments were performed at different times with different library preparation protocols.

A note on this clonotype: The antigen it recognizes is unknown. There are no base qualities to consult, and no much larger clone falls within one base.

All donors were healthy Caucasians. The study also sequenced three unrelated non-twin adults: a male aged 18 to 30, a male aged 50 to 59 and a female aged 50 to 59. Miltenyi CD45RO+ enrichment and human naive T-cell isolation kits were used to isolate memory (CD45RO+) and naive T cells from PBMC. The paper as a whole reports these results and caveats: Zero-insertion analyses could be partly confounded by invariant T cells such as MAIT and iNKT, though diverse VJ usage argued against such confounding for most clonotypes. In monozygotic twins, out-of-frame TCR alpha sharing was systematically underestimated by recombination models, although the models agreed with sharing between unrelated individuals. In beta out-of-frame sequences, excess twin sharing was weaker, because having fewer shared sequences lowered the signal-to-noise ratio. Compared with coincidental sharing between unrelated individuals, an excess of low generation-probability sequences was observed among out-of-frame TCR alpha sequences shared between twins. Because the same donors could not be followed over many years, the conclusions relied on cross-sectional statistical analysis. Abundant cord blood beta clonotypes had fewer insertions, young adult naive repertoires showed a similar but weaker trend, and memory repertoires showed no such trend.

The library was made by 5' RACE. The sequencing machine was an Illumina HiSeq 2000. A universal primer binding site was introduced by template switching, and a unique molecular identifier was present in the final cDNA, enabling accurate counting of TCR cDNA molecules. First-strand cDNA for TCR alpha and beta chains was synthesized from specific primers in the conserved constant-segment region. To control for contamination, every cDNA library was double barcoded, receiving both a SMART-Mk sample barcode and Illumina barcodes. TruSeq adapter sequences and Illumina sample barcodes were added in two successive PCR steps. Sequencing of the TCR alpha and beta cDNA libraries was done on the Illumina HiSeq platform using custom primers. Per the source publication's procedure: Unique molecular identifiers were extracted from raw reads with MiGEC, and CDR3 positions were determined with MiXCR. For each individual, recombination models were inferred using an EM algorithm with the repgenHMM and IGoR tools. Shared clonotype analysis was performed with the tcR package in R, normalizing sharing by the product of cloneset sizes. Out-of-frame nonproductive sequences were analyzed to study raw recombination free of thymic and clonal selection effects. TCRdb reprocessed the public reads (quality trimming at Q25 with fastp, clone calling with MiXCR) and kept in-frame beta chains. Every CDR3 protein is listed once, alongside the most common genes and DNA of its rows. The V and J calls and clone size are TCRdb's, not the authors'. The sample contains hundreds of thousands of distinct CDR3 sequences, roughly 6% of them found a single time. The top ten clones comprise about 2% of the sample.

Trimmed from V: 4 bases; trimmed from J: 1 base; junction bases lacking a gene match: 5. CDR3 length: 17 amino acids, cysteine to phenylalanine. Of the read, only the CDR3 DNA is kept; its 51 bases are in frame from base 1. CDR1 and CDR2 are drawn from the germline V gene: MNHEY, SVGEGT. The sequence derives from a man between 18 and 35 years old in good health. The chain couples TRBV6-2 or TRBV6-3 to TRBJ2-3; TRBD2 aligns with 13 central bases. What was sequenced was naive T cells sorted from blood. The cell subset or site label corresponds to: cells isolated with a human naive T-cell isolation kit. The CDR3 protein is CASSSPGLAGGTDTQYF. The base sequence is TGTGCCAGCAGTTCGCCCGGACTAGCGGGGGGCACAGATACGCAGTATTTT.